Following are 27 T cell receptor beta chains from one sample sequenced in a study of CD8+ T cells in alopecia areata. Treatment specified: oral pan-JAK inhibitor, 5-10 mg twice daily. Extracted RNA was reverse transcribed, and the resulting cDNA served as sequencing template. Sequencing was performed with immunoSEQ multiplex PCR; in TCRdb, only in-frame clones are kept and a portion is missing. The sample has about 180,000 clones, approximately 50% seen once; the top ten hold over 9%. This specimen was CD8+ T cells sorted from blood, taken at roughly week 52, from a patient treated with tofacitinib. The receptors derive from a human donor with alopecia areata.

The chain combines TRBV19 with TRBJ1-1; 10 bases align to TRBD1. The CDR3 consists of 14 residues. V lost 6 bases and J lost 9; bases outside the gene matches: 10. Germline V gene lookup returns CDR1 LNHDA and CDR2 SQIVND (reference sequence). The CDR3 here is CASRTFRDRGQAFF. CDR3 in DNA: TGTGCCAGTAGGACCTTCCGGGACAGGGGCCAAGCTTTCTTT.

This clone was observed a single time. The chain is built from TRBV7-9 and TRBJ1-2, with a weak D call TRBD1 (6 bases). The CDR3 is 14 amino acids. Trimming left V 1 base short and J 7 bases short, with 13 bases between. Germline V gives CDR1 SEHNR, CDR2 FQNEAQ (reference sequence). The CDR3 coding sequence is TGTGCCAGCAGCTTAGAGCCCACGACAGGTGGCTACACCTTC. Residues: CASSLEPTTGGYTF.

V is TRBV13 and J is TRBJ1-2; D gene ambiguous. This CDR3 is built from 15 residues. The germline gives CDR1 PRHDT, CDR2 FYEKMQ (reference sequence). V was cut by 1 base and J by 0 bases, with 9 bases left in between. The DNA of the CDR3 is TGTGCCAGCAGCTTAGCCCACGGAGCTAACTATGGCTACACCTTC. This codes for CASSLAHGANYGYTF.

This clone was observed a handful of times. This chain links TRBV7-2 with TRBJ1-2; possibly TRBD1 for D (5 bases). Per germline, CDR1 SGHTA and CDR2 FQGNSA. The CDR3 consists of 16 residues. Trimming took 4 bases from V and 2 from J, leaving 17 bases between them. DNA of the CDR3: TGTGCCAGCAGCTCCCCCAGGGCAGGGTGGAACTATGGCTACACCTTC. Its translation: CASSSPRAGWNYGYTF.

DNA of the CDR3: TGTGCCACTCTACATCATTATGGCTACACCTTC. Protein: CATLHHYGYTF. The chain has TRBV27 and TRBJ1-2; D not resolved. The V end was cut by 10 bases, the J end by 5 bases, with 11 bases between. The length of the CDR3 is 11 residues. Per germline, CDR1 MNHEY and CDR2 SMNVEV (reference sequence).

This chain links TRBV9 with TRBJ2-6, with 9 bases lining up with TRBD1. The CDR3 runs 17 residues. CDR1 SGDLS and CDR2 YYNGEE come from the germline V gene. V lost 3 bases, J lost 8 bases, and 12 bases stayed unmatched. The CDR3 DNA reads as TGTGCCAGCAGCGGGACATACGGACAGGGGCAGACCAACGTCCTGACTTTC. It codes for CASSGTYGQGQTNVLTF.

A word on this clone: Germline and junction disagree at one end, which may indicate a read error. The chain links TRBV15 to TRBJ1-5, with D hard to call. The CDR3 loop spans 13 amino acids. Germline values: CDR1 LNHNV, CDR2 YYDKDF (reference sequence). The CDR3 protein is CATSGDSNQPQHF. The CDR3 DNA sequence: TGTGCCACCAGCGGAGACAGCAATCAGCCCCAGCATTTT.

The chain recombines TRBV30 with TRBJ2-7; maybe TRBD2 (5 bases). V was clipped by 0 bases and J by 0 bases, with 12 bases between them. Germline CDR1 GTSNPN, CDR2 SVGIG (reference sequence). The CDR3 runs to 15 residues. The CDR3 DNA is TGTGCCTGGAGTGTAGGTTCGGGGTTCTCCTACGAGCAGTACTTC. Residues: CAWSVGSGFSYEQYF.

This clone has just a few counts. The chain joins TRBV11-2 to TRBJ2-1, with a possible D match to TRBD2 (7 bases). The V gene lost 6 bases and the J gene lost 3 bases, with 15 bases spanning the gap. Germline CDR1 reads SGHAT; CDR2 reads FQNNGV. This CDR3 is built from 15 residues. The CDR3 coding sequence is TGTGCCAGCAGTTCGGGGGGCCCATACTACAATGAGCAGTTCTTC. Translated, it gives CASSSGGPYYNEQFF.

CDR3 residues: CASSGPGGVRNTEAFF. CDR3 coding DNA: TGTGCCAGCAGCGGACCAGGGGGTGTCCGGAACACTGAAGCTTTCTTT. The gene calls are TRBV9 and TRBJ1-1; 7 bases align to TRBD1. The CDR3 runs to 16 residues. The V gene's germline CDR1 is SGDLS and CDR2 YYNGEE. Unmatched junction bases numbered 9, after V lost 3 bases and J lost 1 base. Complete variable domain (other parts from reference TRBV9 and TRBJ1-1): DSGVTQTPKHLITATGQRVTLRCSPRSGDLSVYWYQQSLDQGLQFLIQYYNGEERAKGNILERFSAQQFPDLHSELNLSSLELGDSALYFCASSGPGGVRNTEAFFGQGTRLTVV.

This clone was observed a handful of times. The gene calls are TRBV7-2 and TRBJ1-5, with a weak D call TRBD1 (5 bases). The CDR3 is made up of 14 amino acids. Trimming took off 7 bases at V and 2 bases at J, with 12 bases between the two ends. Germline CDR1 reads SGHTA; CDR2 reads FQGNSA. The CDR3 DNA sequence: TGTGCCAGCACTCGGGGGGTTGGCAATCAGCCCCAGCATTTT. Its translation: CASTRGVGNQPQHF. The variable domain in full, completed from reference TRBV7-2 and TRBJ1-5, reads GAGVSQSPSNKVTEKGKDVELRCDPISGHTALYWYRQSLGQGLEFLIYFQGNSAPDKSGLPSDRFSAERTGGSVSTLTIQRTQQEDSAVYLCASTRGVGNQPQHFGDGTRLSIL.

The chain uses TRBV9 and TRBJ2-7; the D gene is possibly TRBD1 (6 bases). Between the trimmed V and J ends, which lost 4 bases and 5 bases, there was a span of 13 bases. Germline V lookup: CDR1 SGDLS, CDR2 YYNGEE. The CDR3 is made up of 13 amino acids. CDR3 sequence: CASSPGQRNEQYF. CDR3 sequence (DNA): TGTGCCAGCAGCCCGGGACAACGAAACGAGCAGTACTTC. The full variable domain, rest sourced from reference TRBV9 and TRBJ2-7, is DSGVTQTPKHLITATGQRVTLRCSPRSGDLSVYWYQQSLDQGLQFLIQYYNGEERAKGNILERFSAQQFPDLHSELNLSSLELGDSALYFCASSPGQRNEQYFGPGTRLTVT.

This clone was counted between two and nine times. The gene calls are TRBV29-1 and TRBJ2-2, with no clear D. The length of the CDR3 is 15 residues. Germline CDR1 is SQVTM and CDR2 is ANQGSEA. V lost 1 base and J lost 6, with 15 bases in between. The CDR3 spells CSVEVDHRGSGELFF. Here the CDR3 DNA reads TGCAGCGTTGAAGTGGACCACCGTGGATCCGGGGAGCTGTTTTTT.

CDR3 nucleotides: TGTGCCAGCAGTGCTCGACTCACAGATACGCAGTATTTT. The encoded protein is CASSARLTDTQYF. The gene calls are TRBV25-1 and TRBJ2-3; D gene uncertain. V lost 4 bases and J lost 2, with 7 bases in between. The CDR3 is made up of 13 amino acids. Germline V CDR1 and CDR2: MGHDK, SYGVNS.

In its sample, this clone was seen many times. The CDR3 spells CASSSRGVRDYGYTF. The DNA for the CDR3 is TGTGCCAGCAGTTCCAGGGGGGTACGTGACTATGGCTACACCTTC. The chain recombines TRBV6-1 with TRBJ1-2, with TRBD1 matching 7 bases. The V segment lost 5 bases and the J segment 3 bases; nucleotides outside the gene matches: 9. The CDR3 length is 15 residues. The germline CDR1 and CDR2 sequences are MNHNS and SASEGT.

For this clone: In the same sample, other DNA sequences code for this CDR3. The chain employs TRBV6-5 and TRBJ1-6; perhaps TRBD1 as D (6 bases). Germline V CDR1 and CDR2: MNHEY, SVGAGI. This CDR3 spans 16 amino acids. Trimming took off 2 bases at V and 0 bases at J, with 8 bases between the two ends. CDR3 sequence: CASSYQGSSYNSPLHF. CDR3 sequence (DNA): TGTGCCAGCAGTTACCAGGGGAGCTCCTATAATTCACCCCTCCACTTT.

This clone has just a few counts. The chain recombines TRBV27 with TRBJ2-3, with 7 bases identical to TRBD2. J gave up 8 bases and V 2 bases, and 7 bases lay outside the gene matches. CDR3 length: 14 residues. Looked up from germline, CDR1 is MNHEY and CDR2 is SMNVEV (reference sequence). As DNA, the CDR3 is TGTGCCAGCAGTTTAGGCGGGGGTTATGGTACGCAGTATTTT. Amino acid sequence: CASSLGGGYGTQYF.

This clone was counted only a few times. The chain uses TRBV6-1 and TRBJ1-4; no clear D. Germline CDR1 reads MNHNS; CDR2 reads SASEGT. This CDR3 contains 16 residues. V was cut by 1 base and J by 7 bases, with 16 bases left in between. CDR3 protein: CASSEVGPGYGEKLFF. The DNA of the CDR3 is TGTGCCAGCAGTGAAGTCGGTCCGGGCTATGGTGAAAAACTGTTTTTT.

The chain is built from TRBV29-1 and TRBJ2-5, with D perhaps matching TRBD1 (5 bases). V was clipped by 4 bases and J by 1 base, with 7 bases between them. CDR3 length: 12 amino acids. The V gene's germline CDR1 is SQVTM and CDR2 ANQGSEA. CDR3: CSVVTVQETQYF. The CDR3 nucleotides are TGCAGCGTTGTGACAGTCCAAGAGACCCAGTACTTC.

This clone appeared once. V and J are TRBV5-8 and TRBJ2-7, with D unresolved. CDR1 and CDR2 from the germline V gene are SGHTS and YDEGEE. Trimming cost V 1 base and J 4 bases, with 9 bases left between them. The CDR3 length is 13 residues. This chain's CDR3 is CASSLFGGYEQYF. CDR3 nucleotide sequence: TGTGCCAGCAGCTTGTTCGGTGGGTACGAGCAGTACTTC.

J is TRBJ1-1 and V is TRBV5-6, with D unresolved. Germline lookup yields CDR1 SGHDT and CDR2 YYEEEE. V was shortened by 5 bases and J by 7 bases, with 12 bases between the two germline ends. This CDR3 contains 12 residues. The CDR3 DNA reads TGTGCCAGCAGTCCCGGGATCCGTGAAGCTTTCTTT. As protein: CASSPGIREAFF. The full variable domain, completed using reference TRBV5-6 and TRBJ1-1, is DAGVTQSPTHLIKTRGQQVTLRCSPKSGHDTVSWYQQALGQGPQFIFQYYEEEERQRGNFPDRFSGHQFPNYSSELNVNALLLGDSALYLCASSPGIREAFFGQGTRLTVV.

A few counts support this clone. The DNA of the CDR3 is TGTGCCAGCAGCCAAGATGTGGCTAGCGGGGCCTACAATGAGCAGTTCTTC. Translation: CASSQDVASGAYNEQFF. J is TRBJ2-1 and V is TRBV4-2, with 9 bases lining up with TRBD2. The trim removed 0 bases at V and 2 bases at J, leaving 5 bases unmatched. This CDR3 region has 17 residues. The germline gives CDR1 LGHNA, CDR2 YNFKEQ.

This clone was detected a few times. This chain joins TRBV7-9 and TRBJ2-7, with D perhaps being TRBD1 or TRBD2 (6 bases each). Germline CDR1 SEHNR, CDR2 FQNEAQ (reference sequence). CDR3 length: 12 residues. Deletions cut 5 bases from V and 6 bases from J, with 11 bases between. Here the CDR3 reads CASSLGGREQYF. In nucleotides, the CDR3 is TGTGCCAGCAGCCTAGGGGGGCGCGAGCAGTACTTC.

The chain employs TRBV5-1 and TRBJ2-2, with D perhaps being TRBD1 or TRBD2 (5 bases each). CDR1 is SGHRS, CDR2 YFSETQ, per germline. Trimming removed 2 bases at V and 3 bases at J, with 11 bases between. The CDR3 spans 15 residues. In nucleotides, the CDR3 is TGCGCCAGCAGCTTCGACGGGGACCACACCGGGGAGCTGTTTTTT. The encoded protein is CASSFDGDHTGELFF.

The gene calls are TRBV6-5 and TRBJ2-1, with no clear D. The germline CDR1 and CDR2 sequences are MNHEY and SVGAGI. This CDR3 contains 12 residues. Trimming stripped 2 bases from V and 9 bases from J, with 8 bases between. CDR3 protein: CASSYKEGEQFF. The CDR3 DNA reads TGTGCCAGCAGTTACAAAGAAGGTGAGCAGTTCTTC.

This clone turned up a few times. The chain carries TRBV6-5 and TRBJ1-1, with a weak D call TRBD1 (5 bases). The germline V gene has CDR1 MNHEY and CDR2 SVGAGI. This CDR3 spans 13 amino acids. Trimming removed 6 bases at V and 7 bases at J, with 15 bases between. The CDR3: CASRHQGLGEAFF. Here the CDR3 DNA reads TGTGCCAGCAGACACCAGGGTTTGGGTGAAGCTTTCTTT.

A few counts support this clone. The chain has TRBV7-9 and TRBJ2-7; 8 bases match TRBD2. From germline, CDR1 is SEHNR and CDR2 FQNEAQ (reference sequence). V lost 5 bases to trimming and J lost 1 base; unmatched junction nucleotides: 13. This CDR3 is built from 17 residues. Here the CDR3 DNA reads TGTGCCAGCAGCGAACCCGTACCTAGCGGGTTTTCCTACGAGCAGTACTTC. Its translation: CASSEPVPSGFSYEQYF.